The subject of this entry is one T cell receptor beta chain. The antigen remains undetermined. TCRdb reprocessed the 5' RACE reads via MiXCR and lists one record per CDR3 protein. The sample contains 550,000 to 600,000 distinct CDR3 sequences, about 18% of which appear only once. The data were obtained in a study of T-cell memory formation after mild COVID-19. Overall study: TCR clusters were mostly donor specific.

V was pared by 0 bases and J by 2 bases, with 6 bases of the junction left unmatched. Germline V gives CDR1 SQVTM, CDR2 ANQGSEA. The CDR3 is made up of 15 amino acids. Study-level findings and limits: Contracting clones from day 15 to 85 had balanced CD4/CD8; later expanders favoured CD4+. Cross-reactive memory apparently joined, as some responding clones appeared in pre-infection memory. Largely, contracting CD4+ clones fell within CM and EM, and contracting CD8+ clones within EMRA.

The origin of this receptor is an adult woman who had mild COVID-19 (a few samples of this study predate the infection). Cell type and time point are not known. The J gene is TRBJ2-7, the V gene TRBV29-1; 8 bases are shared with TRBD1. Sequenced material: PBMCs or a T cell subset sorted from them (not recorded which). The CDR3 DNA sequence: TGCAGCGTTGAAGACTCGGGGACAGGTACCTACGAGCAGTACTTC. This codes for CSVEDSGTGTYEQYF.